These 7 T cell receptor beta chains were sequenced from one sample in a study of T cell responses to AZD1222 COVID-19 vaccine (dated by TCRdb to the early 2020s). The time point label corresponds to: baseline before first vaccination. Library preparation employed the immunoSEQ multiplex PCR assay. In its TCRdb copy, this immuneACCESS table keeps in-frame sequences only and misses some clones. Where compared with another copy, unresolved V genes explain less than half of these, and the others have no known cause. In this sample the table shows under 150,000 clones, 92% of which occur a single time. The ten most abundant clones make up just over 3% of the sample. This sample comprised peripheral blood, obtained on day 0 of AZD1222 vaccination. The receptors shown here come from an adult in good health.

The chain uses TRBV7-3 and TRBJ1-1; a possible D gene is TRBD1 (6 bases). CDR1 and CDR2 (germline): SGHTA, FQGTGA. CDR3 length: 13 residues. The germline V and J ends were trimmed by 5 bases and 4 bases, with 11 bases remaining between them. The CDR3 sequence is CASSRGPITEAFF. DNA of the CDR3: TGTGCCAGCAGCCGGGGGCCGATCACTGAAGCTTTCTTT.

The V and J genes are TRBV5-1 and TRBJ2-1, with D unclear. Trimming stripped 3 bases from V and 0 bases from J, with 16 bases between. The germline V gene encodes CDR1 SGHRS and CDR2 YFSETQ. This CDR3 region has 17 residues. In nucleotides, the CDR3 is TGCGCCAGCAGCTCTAACCCTACCGGCGGCTCCTACAATGAGCAGTTCTTC. Its protein is CASSSNPTGGSYNEQFF.

The V and J genes are TRBV19 and TRBJ2-1, with D tentatively TRBD2 (5 bases). Trimming left V 7 bases short and J 8 bases short, with 18 bases between. This CDR3 region has 14 residues. Germline assignment: CDR1 LNHDA and CDR2 SQIVND (reference sequence). The CDR3 protein is CASNTRGKRHEQFF. CDR3 bases: TGTGCCAGTAATACCCGAGGGAAGCGGCATGAGCAGTTCTTC.

The chain employs TRBV10-3 and TRBJ2-5, with D maybe TRBD2 (5 bases). Germline values: CDR1 ENHRY, CDR2 SYGVKD. There are 14 residues in the CDR3. V lost 2 bases and J lost 3, with 10 bases in between. The CDR3 DNA reads TGTGCCATCAGTGAGAGGACTGATGAAGAGACCCAGTACTTC. This gives the protein CAISERTDEETQYF.

This chain joins TRBV12-3 or TRBV12-4 and TRBJ1-6, with D perhaps TRBD1 (5 bases). Trimming cost V 5 bases and J 8 bases, with 10 bases left between them. CDR3 size: 13 residues. The CDR3 bases are TGTGCCAGCAGTCGGGACCGCTATTCACCCCTCCACTTT. Residues: CASSRDRYSPLHF.

The J gene is TRBJ2-4, the V gene TRBV3-1 (or the pseudogene TRBV3-2); D may correspond to TRBD1 or TRBD2 (7 bases each). The CDR3 totals 15 residues. V lost 2 bases, J lost 6 bases, and 14 bases lay in between. CDR1 and CDR2 from the germline V gene are LGHDT and YNNKEL (reference sequence). The CDR3 sequence is CASSQTQGGGNIQYF. CDR3 sequence (DNA): TGTGCCAGCAGCCAAACCCAGGGGGGGGGAAACATTCAGTACTTC.

The table lists this clone with a count of one. V and J are TRBV21-1 and TRBJ1-1; the table calls TRBD1, which could not be checked here. TRBV21-1 is an annotated pseudogene. The CDR3 runs to 15 residues. The CDR3 sequence is CASSFRQGQNTEAFF. CDR3 coding DNA: TGTGCCAGCAGCTTTCGACAGGGGCAGAACACTGAAGCTTTCTTT.